The entry below gives a single T cell receptor (beta chain) sequence along with its context. The data were taken from a study of control samples from healthy donors and cancer patients. Germline V gives CDR1 SGHAT, CDR2 FQNNGV. This CDR3 spans 14 amino acids. Germline trimming cut 2 bases from V and 7 bases from J; bases unmatched to any gene: 6. Repertoires were generated with immunoSEQ multiplex PCR, while TCRdb's copy carries only in-frame clones and drops some. The table has 90,000 to 150,000 clones, roughly nine tenths seen once. This receptor was obtained from a woman aged 18 to 35 in good health. This chain uses TRBV11-2 with TRBJ1-1; TRBD1 matches 8 bases. Sequencing was performed on blood. Here the CDR3 DNA reads TGTGCCAGCAGCTTAAGGACAGGGCGTAATGAAGCTTTCTTT. This codes for CASSLRTGRNEAFF.